These T cell receptor beta chains were read from a single sample in a study of T cells in Graves' hyperthyroidism and ophthalmopathy. TCRdb reprocessed the multiplex PCR reads via MiXCR and lists one record per CDR3 protein. Altogether some 500,000 distinct CDR3 sequences are present, roughly a quarter being singletons, with the ten largest covering approximately 10%. Sequencing was carried out using blood. The receptor source for this set is a woman younger than 45 with Graves' ophthalmopathy. Each CDR3 is given with its conserved first and last residue. The D gene is left open where the match is weak. Only some rows state a clone size, as once, few, many or a class for expanded clones.

clone_size: -
j_call: TRBJ2-7
d_call: TRBD1
v_call: TRBV3-1
cdr3_aa: CASSRARDRGSEQYF
cdr3_nt: TGTGCCAGCAGCCGCGCGAGGGACAGGGGATCCGAGCAGTACTTC

clone_size: many
j_call: TRBJ1-5
d_call: -
v_call: TRBV12-3/TRBV12-4
cdr3_aa: CASSLGQSYNQPQHF
cdr3_nt: TGTGCCAGCAGTTTAGGGCAGAGCTACAATCAGCCCCAGCATTTT

clone_size: many
j_call: TRBJ1-1
d_call: -
v_call: TRBV27
cdr3_aa: CASARRNTEAFF
cdr3_nt: TGTGCCAGCGCTAGACGGAACACTGAAGCTTTCTTT

clone_size: many
j_call: TRBJ1-1
d_call: TRBD1
v_call: TRBV28
cdr3_aa: CASSRQGHTMNTEAFF
cdr3_nt: TGTGCCAGCAGTCGACAGGGACATACCATGAACACTGAAGCTTTCTTT

clone_size: many
j_call: TRBJ2-7
d_call: TRBD1
v_call: TRBV7-8
cdr3_aa: CASSSADRVHEQYF
cdr3_nt: TGTGCCAGCAGCTCGGCGGACAGGGTACACGAGCAGTACTTC

clone_size: -
j_call: TRBJ1-1
d_call: -
v_call: TRBV12-3/TRBV12-4
cdr3_aa: CASSEPRGEAFF
cdr3_nt: TGTGCCAGCAGTGAACCCCGGGGGGAAGCTTTCTTT

clone_size: -
j_call: TRBJ2-2
d_call: -
v_call: TRBV27
cdr3_aa: CASSPGTYTGELFF
cdr3_nt: TGTGCCAGCAGTCCTGGGACCTACACCGGGGAGCTGTTTTTT

clone_size: many
j_call: TRBJ2-7
d_call: -
v_call: TRBV4-1
cdr3_aa: CASSHRPDGYTTSSYEQYF
cdr3_nt: TGCGCCAGCAGCCATCGGCCGGACGGCTATACCACCTCCTCCTACGAGCAGTACTTC

clone_size: few
j_call: TRBJ2-7
d_call: -
v_call: TRBV18
cdr3_aa: CASSPPSEGEQYF
cdr3_nt: TGTGCCAGCTCACCACCATCAGAGGGCGAGCAGTACTTC

clone_size: -
j_call: TRBJ2-7
d_call: TRBD2
v_call: TRBV28
cdr3_aa: CASSSPGLAGAYEQYF
cdr3_nt: TGTGCCAGCAGTTCACCGGGACTAGCGGGGGCCTACGAGCAGTACTTC

clone_size: few
j_call: TRBJ1-6
d_call: TRBD1
v_call: TRBV6-1
cdr3_aa: CASIPWGTGAVDSPLHF
cdr3_nt: TGTGCCAGCATTCCATGGGGGACAGGGGCGGTCGATTCACCCCTCCACTTT

clone_size: many
j_call: TRBJ2-7
d_call: -
v_call: TRBV12-3/TRBV12-4
cdr3_aa: CASSALGTLDYEQYF
cdr3_nt: TGTGCCAGCAGCGCCTTAGGGACCTTGGACTACGAGCAGTACTTC

clone_size: many
j_call: TRBJ1-1
d_call: -
v_call: TRBV6-1
cdr3_aa: CASSEVQGSENTEAFF
cdr3_nt: TGTGCCAGCAGTGAAGTCCAGGGCAGCGAGAACACTGAAGCTTTCTTT

clone_size: few
j_call: TRBJ1-5
d_call: -
v_call: TRBV30
cdr3_aa: CAWSGATYQPQHF
cdr3_nt: TGTGCCTGGAGCGGGGCAACCTATCAGCCCCAGCATTTT

clone_size: few
j_call: TRBJ2-2
d_call: -
v_call: TRBV27
cdr3_aa: CASSLSTRWTGELFF
cdr3_nt: TGTGCCAGCAGTTTATCAACTCGTTGGACCGGGGAGCTGTTTTTT

clone_size: few
j_call: TRBJ1-6
d_call: -
v_call: TRBV4-2
cdr3_aa: CASSQARGSYNSPLHF
cdr3_nt: TGTGCCAGCAGCCAAGCTCGGGGCTCCTATAATTCACCCCTCCACTTT

clone_size: -
j_call: TRBJ2-2
d_call: -
v_call: TRBV7-3
cdr3_aa: CASSLNRGELFF
cdr3_nt: TGTGCCAGCAGCTTAAATAGGGGGGAGCTGTTTTTT

clone_size: many
j_call: TRBJ2-2
d_call: -
v_call: TRBV10-2
cdr3_aa: CASSESPDAGELFF
cdr3_nt: TGCGCCAGCAGTGAGTCCCCGGACGCCGGGGAGCTGTTTTTT

clone_size: -
j_call: TRBJ1-2
d_call: TRBD1
v_call: TRBV4-1
cdr3_aa: CASSQTTGWLGGYTF
cdr3_nt: TGCGCCAGCAGCCAAACGACAGGGTGGCTCGGTGGCTACACCTTC

clone_size: many
j_call: TRBJ1-5
d_call: TRBD1
v_call: TRBV2
cdr3_aa: CASSDRGRRQPQHF
cdr3_nt: TGTGCCAGCAGTGACAGGGGGCGGCGTCAGCCCCAGCATTTT

clone_size: many
j_call: TRBJ1-2
d_call: -
v_call: TRBV7-2
cdr3_aa: CTSSFDLSYGYTF
cdr3_nt: TGTACCAGCAGCTTTGACTTAAGCTATGGCTACACCTTC

clone_size: -
j_call: TRBJ1-1
d_call: -
v_call: TRBV20-1
cdr3_aa: CSAPQGRGGLTDAFF
cdr3_nt: TGCAGTGCTCCCCAAGGTAGGGGAGGGCTGACTGATGCTTTCTTT

clone_size: -
j_call: TRBJ2-7
d_call: TRBD2
v_call: TRBV6-2/TRBV6-3
cdr3_aa: CASIRPGTSGRAGAYEQYF
cdr3_nt: TGTGCCAGCATCCGTCCCGGGACTAGCGGGAGGGCCGGGGCCTACGAGCAGTACTTC

clone_size: -
j_call: TRBJ2-7
d_call: TRBD1
v_call: TRBV25-1
cdr3_aa: CASSERGQGAYEQYF
cdr3_nt: TGTGCCAGCAGTGAGAGGGGACAGGGAGCCTACGAGCAGTACTTC

clone_size: few
j_call: TRBJ1-2
d_call: -
v_call: TRBV3-1
cdr3_aa: CASSQDLNGDGYTF
cdr3_nt: TGTGCCAGCAGCCAAGATCTCAACGGTGATGGCTACACCTTC

clone_size: many
j_call: TRBJ1-1
d_call: -
v_call: TRBV3-1
cdr3_aa: CASSQFAGNTEAFF
cdr3_nt: TGTGCCAGCAGCCAATTTGCCGGGAACACTGAAGCTTTCTTT

clone_size: -
j_call: TRBJ1-1
d_call: TRBD1
v_call: TRBV12-3/TRBV12-4
cdr3_aa: CASSSTGGASGKACF
cdr3_nt: TGTGCCAGCAGCTCTACAGGGGGCGCGTCGGGGAAAGCTTGCTTT

clone_size: few
j_call: TRBJ2-5
d_call: -
v_call: TRBV28
cdr3_aa: CASSFVAPETQYF
cdr3_nt: TGTGCCAGCAGTTTTGTGGCCCCAGAGACCCAGTACTTC

clone_size: many
j_call: TRBJ2-7
d_call: -
v_call: TRBV4-2
cdr3_aa: CASSQRSPGANEQYF
cdr3_nt: TGTGCCAGCAGCCAAAGATCCCCAGGGGCGAACGAGCAGTACTTC

clone_size: many
j_call: TRBJ2-5
d_call: -
v_call: TRBV6-1
cdr3_aa: CASQLIWEETQYF
cdr3_nt: TGTGCCTCCCAGTTGATATGGGAAGAGACCCAGTACTTC

clone_size: -
j_call: TRBJ2-7
d_call: TRBD2
v_call: TRBV29-1
cdr3_aa: CSVVSGRAYEQYF
cdr3_nt: TGCAGCGTTGTTAGCGGGAGGGCCTACGAGCAGTACTTC

clone_size: many
j_call: TRBJ1-1
d_call: TRBD1
v_call: TRBV6-1
cdr3_aa: CASNRDRGGLNTEAFF
cdr3_nt: TGTGCCAGCAACCGGGACAGGGGTGGGCTGAACACTGAAGCTTTCTTT

clone_size: many
j_call: TRBJ1-5
d_call: TRBD1
v_call: TRBV24-1
cdr3_aa: CATSDFQDRDWGYSNQPQHF
cdr3_nt: TGTGCCACCAGTGATTTCCAGGACAGGGATTGGGGCTATAGCAATCAGCCCCAGCATTTT

clone_size: -
j_call: TRBJ1-2
d_call: -
v_call: TRBV9
cdr3_aa: CASSPQATLYYGYTF
cdr3_nt: TGTGCCAGCAGCCCCCAAGCCACCCTCTACTATGGCTACACCTTC

clone_size: many
j_call: TRBJ1-2
d_call: TRBD1
v_call: TRBV29-1
cdr3_aa: CSVETGATYGYTF
cdr3_nt: TGCAGCGTTGAAACAGGGGCCACCTATGGCTACACCTTC

clone_size: many
j_call: TRBJ1-2
d_call: -
v_call: TRBV28
cdr3_aa: CASSFPPGHSYGYTF
cdr3_nt: TGTGCCAGCAGTTTCCCACCGGGACACTCCTATGGCTACACCTTC

clone_size: many
j_call: TRBJ1-1
d_call: -
v_call: TRBV10-3
cdr3_aa: CAISEFRDKNTEAFF
cdr3_nt: TGTGCCATCAGTGAGTTCCGGGACAAGAACACTGAAGCTTTCTTT

clone_size: many
j_call: TRBJ2-4
d_call: -
v_call: TRBV2
cdr3_aa: CASSATEKNIQYF
cdr3_nt: TGTGCCAGCAGTGCAACAGAAAAAAACATTCAGTACTTC

clone_size: few
j_call: TRBJ1-1
d_call: TRBD1
v_call: TRBV20-1
cdr3_aa: CSARVGTGLSVEAFF
cdr3_nt: TGCAGTGCTAGGGTCGGGACAGGGCTTTCTGTCGAAGCTTTCTTT

clone_size: many
j_call: TRBJ1-1
d_call: -
v_call: TRBV5-1
cdr3_aa: CASSHGGAEAFF
cdr3_nt: TGCGCCAGCAGCCACGGGGGCGCTGAAGCTTTCTTT

clone_size: -
j_call: TRBJ2-5
d_call: -
v_call: TRBV28
cdr3_aa: CASRPAGSGQETQYF
cdr3_nt: TGTGCCAGCAGGCCCGCTGGCAGCGGTCAAGAGACCCAGTACTTC

clone_size: many
j_call: TRBJ1-1
d_call: -
v_call: TRBV27
cdr3_aa: CASSPETENTEAFF
cdr3_nt: TGTGCCAGCAGTCCCGAGACAGAAAACACTGAAGCTTTCTTT

clone_size: -
j_call: TRBJ1-1
d_call: -
v_call: TRBV27
cdr3_aa: CASSYNRGTEAFF
cdr3_nt: TGTGCCAGCAGTTATAATAGGGGCACTGAAGCTTTCTTT

clone_size: many
j_call: TRBJ2-7
d_call: -
v_call: TRBV27
cdr3_aa: CASRPQGTSYEQYF
cdr3_nt: TGTGCCAGCAGGCCTCAGGGGACCTCCTACGAGCAGTACTTC

clone_size: many
j_call: TRBJ1-5
d_call: -
v_call: TRBV10-3
cdr3_aa: CAISESGSYSNQPQHF
cdr3_nt: TGTGCCATCAGTGAGTCGGGGAGCTATAGCAATCAGCCCCAGCATTTT

clone_size: many
j_call: TRBJ2-5
d_call: -
v_call: TRBV29-1
cdr3_aa: CSVLLLVETQYF
cdr3_nt: TGCAGCGTTTTGCTCCTTGTAGAGACCCAGTACTTC

clone_size: many
j_call: TRBJ2-7
d_call: -
v_call: TRBV6-1
cdr3_aa: CASSVWGSYEQYF
cdr3_nt: TGTGCCAGCAGTGTGTGGGGCTCCTACGAGCAGTACTTC

clone_size: -
j_call: TRBJ1-5
d_call: -
v_call: TRBV4-1
cdr3_aa: CASSQDLGRSYGPQHF
cdr3_nt: TGCGCCAGCAGCCAAGATCTTGGGCGGAGCTATGGGCCCCAGCATTTT

clone_size: -
j_call: TRBJ2-2
d_call: -
v_call: TRBV7-9
cdr3_aa: CASSGLALATGELFF
cdr3_nt: TGTGCCAGCAGCGGTCTAGCTCTTGCCACCGGGGAGCTGTTTTTT

clone_size: many
j_call: TRBJ2-7
d_call: TRBD2
v_call: TRBV12-3/TRBV12-4
cdr3_aa: CASSPLAGGTEQYF
cdr3_nt: TGTGCCAGCAGTCCACTAGCGGGGGGAACCGAGCAGTACTTC

clone_size: -
j_call: TRBJ2-2
d_call: -
v_call: TRBV7-2
cdr3_aa: CASSLNRQNGELFF
cdr3_nt: TGTGCCAGCAGCTTGAACAGACAAAACGGGGAGCTGTTTTTT